This T cell receptor beta chain was recovered during a study of blood T cell repertoires in COVID-19. Details on this clone: The same CDR3 arises from other DNA sequences in this sample as well.

In the original workflow: Estimates of nucleated cell counts were drawn from the amplification of reference gene primers. TCRdb's copy holds only in-frame clones and misses some; the assay was immunoSEQ multiplex PCR. V and J calls and clone size are as listed in that table; D and trimming were resolved from the DNA. The sample has more than 200,000 clones; roughly 80% are singletons. The TCR was taken from a woman between 40 and 55 years old with active or convalescent COVID-19. The sequencing input was peripheral blood.

CDR3 amino acids: CASSPGLNTEAFF. The CDR3 region has the DNA TGTGCCAGCTCACCTGGACTAAACACTGAAGCTTTCTTT. The rearrangement joins TRBV18 to TRBJ1-1; D call uncertain. The CDR3 consists of 13 residues. V was pared by 3 bases and J by 2 bases, with 7 bases between. Germline CDR1 and CDR2: KGHSH and LQKENI.